The T cell receptor beta chain described here comes from a study of cytomegalovirus exposure and HLA in healthy donors. Note on this clone: Its specificity is not known.

General observations from the study: With further analysis later on, most CMV-associated TCR beta chains appeared HLA-restricted.

The CDR3 loop spans 13 amino acids. Trimming shortened V by 10 bases and J by 0 bases, and 11 bases separated the two germline ends. The germline CDR1 and CDR2 sequences are MNHNS and SASEGT. The PCR ran on 60 Vbeta and 13 Jbeta primers. The assay was immunoSEQ multiplex PCR, and TCRdb's table has in-frame clones only and misses some. The data show more than 100,000 clones, roughly 80% seen once. Sample: PBMCs. The V and J genes are TRBV6-1 and TRBJ2-3; D gene ambiguous. The receptor comes from a man aged 35-49 years in good health and CMV-seronegative. This CDR3 is CANRPLSTDTQYF. DNA for the CDR3: TGTGCCAACAGACCCCTAAGCACAGATACGCAGTATTTT.